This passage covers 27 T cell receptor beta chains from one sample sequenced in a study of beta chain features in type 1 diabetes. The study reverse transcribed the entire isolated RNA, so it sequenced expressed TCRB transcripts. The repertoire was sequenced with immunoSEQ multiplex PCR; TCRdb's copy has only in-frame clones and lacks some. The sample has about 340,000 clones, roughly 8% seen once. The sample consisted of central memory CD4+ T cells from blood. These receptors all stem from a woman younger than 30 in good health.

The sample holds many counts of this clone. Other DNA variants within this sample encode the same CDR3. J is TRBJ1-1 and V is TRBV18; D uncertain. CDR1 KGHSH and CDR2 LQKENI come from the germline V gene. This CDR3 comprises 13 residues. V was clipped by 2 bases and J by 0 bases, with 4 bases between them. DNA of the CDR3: TGTGCCAGCTCACCAGGACTGAACACTGAAGCTTTCTTT. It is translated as CASSPGLNTEAFF.

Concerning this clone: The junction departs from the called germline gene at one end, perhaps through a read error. CDR3 residues: CASQERSYTEAFF. For the CDR3, the DNA is TGCGCCAGCCAAGAAAGGTCGTACACTGAAGCTTTCTTT. This rearrangement joins TRBV7-9 to TRBJ1-1; D is unclear. This CDR3 has 13 residues. Germline CDR1 is SEHNR and CDR2 is FQNEAQ (reference sequence).

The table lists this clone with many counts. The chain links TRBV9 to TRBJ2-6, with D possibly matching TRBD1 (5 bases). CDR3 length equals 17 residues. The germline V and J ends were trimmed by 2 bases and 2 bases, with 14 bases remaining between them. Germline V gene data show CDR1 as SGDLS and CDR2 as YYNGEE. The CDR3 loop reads CASSVLGRVAGANVLTF. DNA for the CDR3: TGTGCCAGCAGCGTTCTGGGCAGGGTAGCTGGGGCCAACGTCCTGACTTTC.

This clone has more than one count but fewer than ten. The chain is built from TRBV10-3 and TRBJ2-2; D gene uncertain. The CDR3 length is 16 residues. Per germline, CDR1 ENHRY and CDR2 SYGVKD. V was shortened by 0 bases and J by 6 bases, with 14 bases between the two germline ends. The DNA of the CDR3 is TGTGCCATCAGTGAGTCCCAAGGCCAGGATGCCGGGGAGCTGTTTTTT. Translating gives CAISESQGQDAGELFF.

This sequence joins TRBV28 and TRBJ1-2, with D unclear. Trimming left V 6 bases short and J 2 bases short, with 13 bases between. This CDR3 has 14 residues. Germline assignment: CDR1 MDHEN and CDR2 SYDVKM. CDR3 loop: CASSAGVLNYGYTF. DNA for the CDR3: TGTGCCAGCAGCGCAGGAGTTTTAAACTATGGCTACACCTTC.

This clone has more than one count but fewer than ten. In nucleotides, the CDR3 is TGTGCCAGCGGATCGACAGGGGGGCTCTACGAGCAGTACTTC. Protein product: CASGSTGGLYEQYF. The chain employs TRBV11-2 and TRBJ2-7, with 9 bases aligning to TRBD1. Germline-derived CDR1 and CDR2 are SGHAT and FQNNGV. The length of the CDR3 is 14 residues. J lost 3 bases, V lost 8 bases, and 8 bases had no gene match. Full variable domain (rest looked up from reference TRBV11-2 and TRBJ2-7): EAGVAQSPRYKIIEKRQSVAFWCNPISGHATLYWYQQILGQGPKLLIQFQNNGVVDDSQLPKDRFSAERLKGVDSTLKIQPAKLEDSAVYLCASGSTGGLYEQYFGPGTRLTVT.

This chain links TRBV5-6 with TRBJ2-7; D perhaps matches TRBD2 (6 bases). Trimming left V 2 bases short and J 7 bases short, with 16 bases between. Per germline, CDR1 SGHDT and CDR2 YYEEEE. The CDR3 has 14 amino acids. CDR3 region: CASSFVGGAGEQYF. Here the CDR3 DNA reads TGTGCCAGCAGCTTTGTAGGCGGGGCAGGGGAGCAGTACTTC.

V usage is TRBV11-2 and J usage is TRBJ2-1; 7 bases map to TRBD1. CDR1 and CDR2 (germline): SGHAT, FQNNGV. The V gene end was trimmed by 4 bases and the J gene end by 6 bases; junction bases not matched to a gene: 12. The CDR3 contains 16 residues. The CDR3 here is CASSSPPQTGSNEQFF. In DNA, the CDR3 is TGTGCCAGCAGCTCGCCTCCACAGACAGGGAGCAATGAGCAGTTCTTC. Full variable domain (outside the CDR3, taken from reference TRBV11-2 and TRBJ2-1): EAGVAQSPRYKIIEKRQSVAFWCNPISGHATLYWYQQILGQGPKLLIQFQNNGVVDDSQLPKDRFSAERLKGVDSTLKIQPAKLEDSAVYLCASSSPPQTGSNEQFFGPGTRLTVL.

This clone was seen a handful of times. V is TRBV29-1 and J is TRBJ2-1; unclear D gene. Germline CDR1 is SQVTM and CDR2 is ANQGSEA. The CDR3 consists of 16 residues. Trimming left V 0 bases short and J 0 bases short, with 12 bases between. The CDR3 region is CSVEDLQLGSYNEQFF. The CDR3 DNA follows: TGCAGCGTTGAAGATCTCCAGCTCGGCTCCTACAATGAGCAGTTCTTC.

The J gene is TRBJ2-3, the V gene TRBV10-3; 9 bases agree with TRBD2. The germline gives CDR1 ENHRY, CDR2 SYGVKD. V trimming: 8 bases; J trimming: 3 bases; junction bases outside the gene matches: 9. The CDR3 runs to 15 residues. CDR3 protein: CAIAAGGPGTDTQYF. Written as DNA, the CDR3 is TGTGCCATCGCGGCGGGAGGGCCGGGGACAGATACGCAGTATTTT.

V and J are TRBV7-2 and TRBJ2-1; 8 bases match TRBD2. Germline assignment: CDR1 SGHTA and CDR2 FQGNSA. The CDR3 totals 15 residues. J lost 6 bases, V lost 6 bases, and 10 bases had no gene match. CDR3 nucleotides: TGTGCCAGCAGAAGACCCGGACTAGCTGGCAATGAGCAGTTCTTC. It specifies CASRRPGLAGNEQFF. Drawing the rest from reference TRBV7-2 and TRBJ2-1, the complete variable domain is GAGVSQSPSNKVTEKGKDVELRCDPISGHTALYWYRQSLGQGLEFLIYFQGNSAPDKSGLPSDRFSAERTGGSVSTLTIQRTQQEDSAVYLCASRRPGLAGNEQFFGPGTRLTVL.

The CDR3 reads CASSQGGSGQYF. CDR3 DNA: TGTGCCAGCAGTCAGGGAGGGTCTGGGCAGTACTTC. This chain joins TRBV7-9 and TRBJ2-7; 7 nucleotides align to TRBD2. Per germline, CDR1 SEHNR and CDR2 FQNEAQ (reference sequence). This CDR3 contains 12 residues. J lost 9 bases, V lost 6 bases, and 8 bases had no gene match.

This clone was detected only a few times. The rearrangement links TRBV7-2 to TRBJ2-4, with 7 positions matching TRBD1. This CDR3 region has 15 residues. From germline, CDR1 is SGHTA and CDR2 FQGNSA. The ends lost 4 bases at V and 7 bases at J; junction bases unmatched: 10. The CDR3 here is CASSSRSGQVNIQYF. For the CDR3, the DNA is TGTGCCAGCAGCTCCCGCAGCGGACAGGTGAACATTCAGTACTTC.

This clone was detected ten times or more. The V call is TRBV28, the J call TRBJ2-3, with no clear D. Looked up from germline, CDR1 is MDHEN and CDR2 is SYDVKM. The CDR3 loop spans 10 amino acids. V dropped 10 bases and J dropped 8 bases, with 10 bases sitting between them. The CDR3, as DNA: TGTGCCACCTCCTCCGTTACGCAGTATTTT. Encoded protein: CATSSVTQYF. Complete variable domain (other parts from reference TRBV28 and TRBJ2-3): DVKVTQSSRYLVKRTGEKVFLECVQDMDHENMFWYRQDPGLGLRLIYFSYDVKMKEKGDIPEGYSVSREKKERFSLILESASTNQTSMYLCATSSVTQYFGPGTRLTVL.

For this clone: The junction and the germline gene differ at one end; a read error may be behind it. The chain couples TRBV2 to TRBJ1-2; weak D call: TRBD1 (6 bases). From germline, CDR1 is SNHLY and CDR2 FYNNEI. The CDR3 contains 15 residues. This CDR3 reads CASRTLSQGNYGYTF. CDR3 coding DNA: TGTGCCAGCAGAACCCTCTCACAGGGAAACTACGGCTACACCTTC.

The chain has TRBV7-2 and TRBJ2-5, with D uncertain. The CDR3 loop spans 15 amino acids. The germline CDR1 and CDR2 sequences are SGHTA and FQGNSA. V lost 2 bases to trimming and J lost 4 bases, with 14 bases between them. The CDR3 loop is CASSLRLGFGETQYF. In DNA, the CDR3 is TGTGCCAGCAGCTTAAGATTGGGCTTCGGAGAGACCCAGTACTTC.

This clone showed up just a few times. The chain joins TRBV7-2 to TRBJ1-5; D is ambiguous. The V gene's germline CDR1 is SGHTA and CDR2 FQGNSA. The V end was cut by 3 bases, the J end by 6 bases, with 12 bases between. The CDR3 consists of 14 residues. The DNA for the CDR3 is TGTGCCAGCAGCTTGGGCCTATCGACTCAGCCCCAGCATTTT. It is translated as CASSLGLSTQPQHF.

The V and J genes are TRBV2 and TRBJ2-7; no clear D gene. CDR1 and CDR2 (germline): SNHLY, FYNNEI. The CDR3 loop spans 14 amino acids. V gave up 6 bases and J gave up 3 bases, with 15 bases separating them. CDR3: CASRPRTAVYEQYF. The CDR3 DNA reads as TGTGCCAGCAGACCCCGGACGGCAGTCTACGAGCAGTACTTC.

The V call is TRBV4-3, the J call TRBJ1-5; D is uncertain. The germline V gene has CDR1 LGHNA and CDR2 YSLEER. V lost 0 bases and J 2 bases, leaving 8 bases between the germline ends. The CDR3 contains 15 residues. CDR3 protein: CASSQEREGNQPQHF. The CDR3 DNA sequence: TGCGCCAGCAGCCAAGAAAGGGAGGGCAATCAGCCCCAGCATTTT.

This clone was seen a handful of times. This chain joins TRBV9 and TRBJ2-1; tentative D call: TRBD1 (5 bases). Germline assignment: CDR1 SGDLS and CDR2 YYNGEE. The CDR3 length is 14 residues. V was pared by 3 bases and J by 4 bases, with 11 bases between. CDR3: CASSASPGYNEQFF. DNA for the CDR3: TGTGCCAGCAGCGCGAGCCCAGGGTACAATGAGCAGTTCTTC.

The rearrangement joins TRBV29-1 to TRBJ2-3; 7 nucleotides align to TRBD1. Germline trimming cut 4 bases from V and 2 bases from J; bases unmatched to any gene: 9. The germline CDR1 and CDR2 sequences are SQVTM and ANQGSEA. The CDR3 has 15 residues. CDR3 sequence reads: CSVGRQGAPTDTQYF. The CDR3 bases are TGCAGCGTTGGCCGACAGGGTGCCCCCACAGATACGCAGTATTTT.

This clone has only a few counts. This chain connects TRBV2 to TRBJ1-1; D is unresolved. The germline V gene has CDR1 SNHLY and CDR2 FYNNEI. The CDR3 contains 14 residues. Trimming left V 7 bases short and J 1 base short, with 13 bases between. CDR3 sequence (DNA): TGTGCCAGCAATAGTGTCGGAACGAACACTGAAGCTTTCTTT. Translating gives CASNSVGTNTEAFF.

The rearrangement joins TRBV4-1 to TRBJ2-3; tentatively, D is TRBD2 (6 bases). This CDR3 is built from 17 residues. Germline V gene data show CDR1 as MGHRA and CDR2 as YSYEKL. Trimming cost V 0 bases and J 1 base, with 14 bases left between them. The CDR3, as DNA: TGCGCCAGCAGCCAAGACCTTCGAGGGAGGCGCACAGATACGCAGTATTTT. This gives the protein CASSQDLRGRRTDTQYF.

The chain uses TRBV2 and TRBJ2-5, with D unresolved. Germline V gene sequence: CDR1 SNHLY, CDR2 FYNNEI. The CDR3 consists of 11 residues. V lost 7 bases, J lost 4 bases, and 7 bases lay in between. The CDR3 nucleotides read TGTGCCAGCATGCTCGGAGAGACCCAGTACTTC. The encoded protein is CASMLGETQYF.

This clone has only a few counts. In DNA, the CDR3 is TGTGCCAGCAGTCCTCCTCAGACTCCGCCCGAGCAGTACTTC. This codes for CASSPPQTPPEQYF. V and J are TRBV28 and TRBJ2-7, with D unclear. The ends were cut back, 5 bases at V and 6 bases at J, with 17 bases in the middle. The CDR3 runs to 14 residues. Germline CDR1 MDHEN, CDR2 SYDVKM.

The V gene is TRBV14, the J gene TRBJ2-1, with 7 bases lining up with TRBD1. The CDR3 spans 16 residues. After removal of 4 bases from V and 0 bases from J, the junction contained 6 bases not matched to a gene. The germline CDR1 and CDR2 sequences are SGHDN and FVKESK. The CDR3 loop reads CASSLQGTRSYNEQFF. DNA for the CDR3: TGTGCCAGCAGCCTACAGGGGACACGCTCCTACAATGAGCAGTTCTTC.

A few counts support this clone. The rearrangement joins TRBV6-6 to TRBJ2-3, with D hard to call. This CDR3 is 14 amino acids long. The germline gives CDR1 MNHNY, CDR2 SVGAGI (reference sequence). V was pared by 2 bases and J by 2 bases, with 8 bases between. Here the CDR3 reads CASSYGSPTDTQYF. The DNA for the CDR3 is TGTGCCAGCAGTTACGGCAGCCCCACAGATACGCAGTATTTT.